This T cell receptor beta chain comes out of a study of blood T cells in healthy people across ages. A note on this clonotype: The antigen is unknown.

CDR3 length: 14 amino acids. The germline V and J ends were trimmed by 4 bases and 5 bases, with 15 bases remaining between them. Germline V CDR1 and CDR2: LGHNA, YSLEER. Study-wide findings and caveats: Unsorted PBMCs ruled out conclusive naive versus antigen-experienced comparison.

Primed by a sample-barcoded 5' primer and a J-beta primer mix, a second PCR proceeded for about 7 to 11 cycles. TCRdb re-called the 5' RACE reads with MiXCR, one entry per CDR3 protein. The table lists about 730,000 distinct CDR3 sequences, roughly 43% of them singletons. The gene calls are TRBV4-3 and TRBJ2-7; TRBD2 might be the D (5 bases). This receptor was identified in a woman in her sixties in good health. The sequenced sample was blood. The CDR3 DNA is TGCGCCAGCAGCCCGGTGGTGGAGGAGAACGAGCAGTACTTC. This encodes CASSPVVEENEQYF.